The 30 T cell receptor beta chains presented below share a single source sample, sequenced in a study of radiotherapy plus CTLA-4 blockade in lung cancer. TCRdb keeps only in-frame clones here, not all; method: immunoSEQ multiplex PCR. The table shows approximately 100,000 clones, with 75% to 85% occurring only once. The material sequenced was peripheral blood, taken from a patient treated with radiotherapy plus ipilimumab. These receptors were obtained from a human donor with non-small cell lung cancer who had a partial response to radiotherapy plus ipilimumab.

This clone was picked up a small number of times. This chain joins TRBV28 and TRBJ1-1, with no clear D. The ends were cut back, 2 bases at V and 6 bases at J, with 7 bases in the middle. CDR3 length equals 12 residues. Per the germline V gene, CDR1 is MDHEN and CDR2 is SYDVKM. CDR3 residues: CASSLRSPEAFF. DNA for the CDR3: TGTGCCAGCAGTTTACGGTCACCTGAAGCTTTCTTT.

The genes are TRBV7-2 and TRBJ1-1; D is undetermined. The germline V gene encodes CDR1 SGHTA and CDR2 FQGNSA. The CDR3 contains 14 residues. Trimming shortened V by 3 bases and J by 1 base, and 9 bases separated the two germline ends. CDR3 DNA sequence: TGTGCCAGCAGCTTGAGGTCCGCGAACACTGAAGCTTTCTTT. Its protein is CASSLRSANTEAFF.

This clone was observed once. The chain links TRBV6-1 to TRBJ2-7; D is possibly TRBD2 (7 bases). Germline V lookup: CDR1 MNHNS, CDR2 SASEGT. The germline V and J ends were trimmed by 4 bases and 7 bases, with 26 bases remaining between them. The CDR3 runs 17 residues. This chain's CDR3 is CASSVGGGGGHPREQYF. The CDR3 DNA reads as TGTGCCAGCAGTGTAGGAGGGGGGGGAGGCCACCCTAGGGAGCAGTACTTC.

This chain joins TRBV7-8 and TRBJ1-2, with 8 nucleotides matching TRBD1. Germline V gene lookup returns CDR1 SGHVS and CDR2 FQNEAQ. This CDR3 has 15 residues. The V gene end was trimmed by 5 bases and the J gene end by 8 bases; junction bases not matched to a gene: 13. The CDR3 region is CASSPKRQGAFGYTF. The CDR3, as DNA: TGTGCCAGCAGCCCAAAGCGGCAGGGGGCGTTCGGCTACACCTTC. Full variable domain (outside the CDR3, taken from reference TRBV7-8 and TRBJ1-2): GAGVSQSPRYKVAKRGQDVALRCDPISGHVSLFWYQQALGQGPEFLTYFQNEAQLDKSGLPSDRFFAERPEGSVSTLKIQRTQQEDSAVYLCASSPKRQGAFGYTFGSGTRLTVV.

The chain couples TRBV10-3 to TRBJ1-3, with 8 bases lining up with TRBD1. The germline V gene encodes CDR1 ENHRY and CDR2 SYGVKD. The CDR3 is 18 amino acids. With 6 bases clipped from V and 2 bases from J, the junction kept 15 bases outside the gene matches. The CDR3 spells CAISPGTGRYGAGNTIYF. The CDR3 nucleotides are TGTGCCATCAGCCCCGGGACAGGAAGGTACGGAGCTGGAAACACCATATATTTT.

The rearrangement links TRBV30 to TRBJ2-3; possible D gene TRBD1, 6 bases. The CDR3 is 14 residues long. The V end was cut by 7 bases, the J end by 2 bases, with 16 bases between. From germline, CDR1 is GTSNPN and CDR2 SVGIG (reference sequence). In DNA form, the CDR3 reads TGTGCCTCCGGTCAGGGACAATCCACAGATACGCAGTATTTT. It specifies CASGQGQSTDTQYF.

The chain uses TRBV5-1 and TRBJ2-3; D not certain. This CDR3 is 14 amino acids long. Per germline, CDR1 SGHRS and CDR2 YFSETQ. V was clipped by 3 bases and J by 2 bases, with 10 bases between them. CDR3 coding DNA: TGCGCCAGCAGCTACGACGGGTTCACAGATACGCAGTATTTT. It encodes CASSYDGFTDTQYF.

CDR3 in amino acids: CASKTGGSTDTQYF. The CDR3 coding sequence is TGTGCCAGTAAAACAGGGGGGAGCACAGATACGCAGTATTTT. The chain combines TRBV19 with TRBJ2-3; TRBD1 agrees at 8 bases. V was clipped by 7 bases and J by 0 bases; unmatched bases: 3. There are 14 residues in the CDR3. CDR1 and CDR2 (germline): LNHDA, SQIVND (reference sequence).

CDR3 loop: CASRQGQANTGELFF. CDR3 sequence (DNA): TGTGCCAGCAGACAGGGACAGGCGAACACCGGGGAGCTGTTTTTT. The chain combines TRBV7-9 with TRBJ2-2, with TRBD1 matching 8 bases. Germline CDR1 and CDR2: SEHNR and FQNEAQ (reference sequence). The CDR3 is made up of 15 amino acids. The junction had 3 bases not matched to a gene; V was cut back by 6 bases and J by 0 bases.

The gene calls are TRBV10-3 and TRBJ2-1, with 14 positions matching TRBD2. V shed 8 bases and J 9 bases; nucleotides not matched to a gene: 6. Germline lookup yields CDR1 ENHRY and CDR2 SYGVKD. The CDR3 length is 14 residues. The CDR3 loop is CAIGGTSGRSEQFF. The CDR3 DNA reads as TGTGCCATCGGCGGGACTAGCGGGAGAAGTGAGCAGTTCTTC.

This clone was counted a single time. This CDR3 reads CASTRTGAYGYTF. In nucleotides, the CDR3 is TGTGCCAGTACCAGGACAGGCGCCTATGGCTACACCTTC. The chain is built from TRBV19 and TRBJ1-2, with TRBD1 matching over 7 bases. The CDR3 length is 13 residues. Germline V gene lookup returns CDR1 LNHDA and CDR2 SQIVND (reference sequence). With V trimmed by 7 bases and J by 4 bases, 6 bases remained unmatched.

V is TRBV2 and J is TRBJ1-3, with D unresolved. Trimming pared 2 bases from V and 0 bases from J, leaving 8 bases between. Germline-derived CDR1 and CDR2 are SNHLY and FYNNEI. This CDR3 is built from 15 residues. CDR3 sequence reads: CASSETASSGNTIYF. CDR3 DNA sequence: TGTGCCAGCAGTGAAACAGCCTCCTCTGGAAACACCATATATTTT.

This rearrangement joins TRBV6-1 to TRBJ2-2, with 7 bases lining up with TRBD1. CDR3 length equals 15 residues. CDR1 is MNHNS, CDR2 SASEGT, per germline. Trimming at V came to 7 bases and at J to 4 bases, leaving 9 bases not matched to a gene. CDR3 loop: CASKITGASTGELFF. CDR3 nucleotide sequence: TGTGCCAGCAAGATCACAGGGGCTAGCACCGGGGAGCTGTTTTTT.

The chain is built from TRBV25-1 and TRBJ2-1, with D possibly TRBD1 on 8 matching bases. The V gene lost 8 bases and the J gene lost 2 bases, with 16 bases spanning the gap. The CDR3 extends over 15 amino acids. Germline values: CDR1 MGHDK, CDR2 SYGVNS. This CDR3 reads CASGGGTGTYNEQFF. CDR3 in DNA: TGTGCCAGCGGGGGGGGGACAGGAACCTACAATGAGCAGTTCTTC. The whole variable domain, remainder taken from reference TRBV25-1 and TRBJ2-1, is EADIYQTPRYLVIGTGKKITLECSQTMGHDKMYWYQQDPGMELHLIHYSYGVNSTEKGDLSSESTVSRIRTEHFPLTLESARPSHTSQYLCASGGGTGTYNEQFFGPGTRLTVL.

The genes are TRBV9 and TRBJ2-1; D is unclear. The CDR3 covers 16 residues. V was shortened by 0 bases and J by 2 bases, with 12 bases between the two germline ends. Germline V CDR1 and CDR2: SGDLS, YYNGEE. The CDR3 DNA sequence: TGTGCCAGCAGCGTAGTTTCTCTAGTCCCCTACAATGAGCAGTTCTTC. Residues: CASSVVSLVPYNEQFF.

This sequence joins TRBV5-1 and TRBJ2-5, with TRBD1 identical over 8 bases. V dropped 6 bases and J dropped 4; count of bases not matched to a gene: 8. The CDR3 sequence is 14 residues long. The germline gives CDR1 SGHRS, CDR2 YFSETQ. CDR3 protein: CASTEPQGAETQYF. CDR3 bases: TGCGCCAGCACCGAACCCCAGGGGGCAGAGACCCAGTACTTC.

This rearrangement joins TRBV27 to TRBJ2-1, with TRBD2 matching 9 bases. Germline V gene data show CDR1 as MNHEY and CDR2 as SMNVEV (reference sequence). Unmatched junction bases numbered 9, after V lost 4 bases and J lost 2 bases. CDR3 length: 17 amino acids. CDR3 bases: TGTGCCAGCAGTTACGCCCGGGCGGGAGGGGCCTACAATGAGCAGTTCTTC. Translation gives CASSYARAGGAYNEQFF.

The chain combines TRBV21-1 with TRBJ1-2. TRBV21-1 is noted as a pseudogene. CDR3 length: 20 residues. The CDR3 nucleotides are TGTGCCAGCAACCCTCTGCCGTCGGGGGGGGGATCTTTTGCTAACCATGGCTACACCTTC. Amino acids: CASNPLPSGGGSFANHGYTF.

This clone came up once. The chain joins TRBV5-4 to TRBJ2-5, with a possible D match to TRBD2 (6 bases). Trimming took 4 bases from V and 10 from J, leaving 17 bases between them. Germline loops: CDR1 SGHNT, CDR2 YYREEE (reference sequence). The CDR3 loop spans 13 amino acids. CDR3 nucleotide sequence: TGTGCCAGCAGCCCCTGGACTTCGGGGGACCAGTACTTC. Its translation: CASSPWTSGDQYF.

The chain links TRBV7-9 to TRBJ2-2, with 11 bases identical to TRBD2. The J segment lost 4 bases and the V segment lost 6 bases, leaving 10 bases of the junction unmatched. The germline gives CDR1 SEHNR, CDR2 FQNEAQ (reference sequence). CDR3 length: 17 amino acids. The CDR3 sequence is CASRHTSGSGGTGELFF. The CDR3 DNA sequence: TGTGCCAGCAGACATACTAGCGGGAGTGGTGGCACCGGGGAGCTGTTTTTT.

This chain uses TRBV30 with TRBJ2-2; D gene uncertain. Germline CDR1 is GTSNPN and CDR2 is SVGIG (reference sequence). This CDR3 is 12 amino acids long. Trimming took 3 bases from V and 1 from J, leaving 3 bases between them. In DNA, the CDR3 is TGTGCCTGGAGACAGAACACCGGGGAGCTGTTTTTT. This encodes CAWRQNTGELFF.

The count of this clone is one. The rearrangement joins TRBV2 to TRBJ2-2, with 10 bases lining up with TRBD1. Germline V gene sequence: CDR1 SNHLY, CDR2 FYNNEI. Germline trimming cut 7 bases from V and 5 bases from J; bases unmatched to any gene: 7. This CDR3 region has 15 residues. CDR3 protein: CASTPGDRGTGELFF. As DNA, the CDR3 is TGTGCCAGCACCCCTGGGGACAGGGGAACCGGGGAGCTGTTTTTT.

This clone was counted a single time. The gene calls are TRBV30 and TRBJ2-1; 7 bases align to TRBD2. Germline values: CDR1 GTSNPN, CDR2 SVGIG (reference sequence). V lost 4 bases to trimming and J lost 4 bases; unmatched junction nucleotides: 10. This CDR3 has 15 amino acids. CDR3 loop: CAWTLGGGNYNEQFF. CDR3 nucleotide sequence: TGTGCCTGGACCCTCGGCGGGGGAAATTACAATGAGCAGTTCTTC.

The genes are TRBV7-7 and TRBJ2-7, with D possibly matching TRBD2 (7 bases). Germline assignment: CDR1 SSHAT and CDR2 FNYEAQ (reference sequence). The CDR3 contains 16 residues. V lost 1 base, J lost 5 bases, and 18 bases lay in between. The CDR3 reads CASSLGPGEGQNEQYF. CDR3 sequence (DNA): TGTGCCAGCAGCTTAGGGCCAGGGGAGGGTCAGAACGAGCAGTACTTC.

V is TRBV6-1 and J is TRBJ2-2; D is possibly TRBD2 (5 bases). V gave up 6 bases and J gave up 1 base, with 12 bases separating them. The germline CDR1 and CDR2 sequences are MNHNS and SASEGT. This CDR3 is 15 amino acids long. The chain's CDR3 is CASSARSGNTGELFF. For the CDR3, the DNA is TGTGCCAGCAGCGCAAGGAGCGGGAACACCGGGGAGCTGTTTTTT.

This clone was detected only once. The genes are TRBV7-8 and TRBJ2-3; 11 bases line up with TRBD1. In germline, CDR1 is SGHVS, CDR2 FQNEAQ. The CDR3 runs to 15 residues. J was trimmed by 3 bases and V by 4 bases; bases with no gene match: 3. The CDR3 loop reads CASSSGQGATDTQYF. The CDR3 nucleotides are TGTGCCAGCAGCTCCGGACAGGGGGCGACAGATACGCAGTATTTT.

The table lists this clone with a few counts. The rearrangement links TRBV6-5 to TRBJ1-6; no clear D gene. V lost 4 bases and J lost 5, with 15 bases in between. The length of the CDR3 is 16 residues. Per the germline V gene, CDR1 is MNHEY and CDR2 is SVGAGI. Written as DNA, the CDR3 is TGTGCCAGCAGTTCTCATACACGGAGGGATAATTCACCCCTCCACTTT. Amino acid sequence: CASSSHTRRDNSPLHF.

The chain is built from TRBV19 and TRBJ2-2, with 12 nucleotides matching TRBD1. This CDR3 spans 14 amino acids. From germline, CDR1 is LNHDA and CDR2 SQIVND (reference sequence). Unmatched junction bases numbered 6, after V lost 11 bases and J lost 5 bases. CDR3 region: CAAQGQGATGELFF. The CDR3 nucleotides are TGTGCCGCCCAGGGACAGGGGGCGACCGGGGAGCTGTTTTTT.

V is TRBV23-1 and J is TRBJ2-6, with 12 bases matching TRBD1. TRBV23-1 is filed as an ORF, its function uncertain. The V segment lost 11 bases and the J segment 0 bases; nucleotides outside the gene matches: 14. The CDR3 is 19 amino acids. CDR3 DNA sequence: TGCGCCCTTGAACCGGGACAGGGGGCCTCCTCCTCTGGGGCCAACGTCCTGACTTTC. It encodes CALEPGQGASSSGANVLTF.

The chain employs TRBV7-3 and TRBJ1-2, with 9 bases that match TRBD1. V gave up 5 bases and J gave up 7 bases; unmatched junction bases: 11. Germline V CDR1 and CDR2: SGHTA, FQGTGA. The CDR3 runs to 15 residues. The CDR3 DNA reads as TGTGCCAGCAGCCCACCCGGGACAGGGATCGGTGGCTACACCTTC. This codes for CASSPPGTGIGGYTF.